This TCR beta chain derives from a study of blood T cells in healthy people across ages. Overall study results and limits: Per million T cells, the diversity of TCR beta decreased roughly linearly as age advanced.

Extracted total RNA amounted to at least 5.5 micrograms for each sample. Combining a sample-barcoded 5' primer with a J-beta primer mix, a second PCR ran for about 6 to 12 cycles. TCRdb recomputed calls from the 5' RACE reads with MiXCR, one row per CDR3 protein. The table shows some 710,000 distinct CDR3 sequences, with around 50% occurring only once. In its sample, this clonotype was seen many times. Its cognate antigen is unknown. The CDR3 loop spans 12 amino acids. Trimming cost V 6 bases and J 4 bases, with 7 bases left between them. The gene calls are TRBV12-3 or TRBV12-4 and TRBJ2-1, with D possibly TRBD1 on 6 matching bases. This sequence originates from a man aged 80 or over in good health. The sequencing sample was made of blood. CDR3 amino acids: CASRQGYNEQFF. CDR3 bases: TGTGCCAGCAGACAGGGTTACAATGAGCAGTTCTTC.